Presented here are 3 T cell receptor beta chains from one specimen sequenced in a study of T cells expressing NK-cell markers (dated by TCRdb to 2018 to 2021). Libraries were built with 5' RACE. Reads for this sample came from an Illumina HiSeq 2000. The reads, reprocessed by TCRdb, yield one row per CDR3 protein sequence and no DNA. This sample's clone table shows 450,000 to 600,000 distinct CDR3 sequences. The top ten hold roughly 3.5% of the sample. Input material: blood T cells: a sorted CD56 or NKG2C T cell subset, CD4+ or CD8+ T cells, or bulk PBMC T cells (not recorded which). All receptors derive from a young man in good health. Donor details come from another sample of the same person, matched by shared clones.

The V call is TRBV12-3 or TRBV12-4, the J call TRBJ2-1; TCRdb's D call of TRBD1 is untestable without DNA. CDR3 length: 15 residues. CDR3 residues: CASSLGGQGVGEQFF.

This chain uses TRBV5-6 with TRBJ2-6; there is no DNA to check the TCRdb D call of TRBD1. Germline values: CDR1 SGHDT, CDR2 YYEEEE. The CDR3 consists of 17 residues. The CDR3: CASSTRTGASGANVLTF.

V and J are TRBV7-9 and TRBJ1-1; TCRdb outputs TRBD1, but without DNA this stays unchecked. The CDR3 totals 16 residues. The germline CDR1 and CDR2 sequences are SEHNR and FQNEAQ (reference sequence). The CDR3 spells CASLLGQGARDTEAFF.